This record covers a single TCR beta chain. The target antigen is unknown. These data belong to a study of T cell responses to AZD1222 COVID-19 vaccine. Produced via immunoSEQ multiplex PCR; TCRdb's table is partial and in-frame only. The sample has fewer than 130,000 clones; approximately 90% are singletons. General observations from the study: The study sampled repertoires only after the peak T cell response. Nearly half of unique spike-specific TCRs reportedly avoided B.1.351 and B.1.1.7 mutated regions.

Germline V CDR1 and CDR2: SGHAT, FQNNGV. The CDR3 has 15 residues. Trimming left V 2 bases short and J 4 bases short, with 14 bases between. Source: peripheral blood, taken on day 0 of AZD1222 vaccination. The V and J genes are TRBV11-2 and TRBJ1-1; possible D gene TRBD1, 5 bases. The source of this sequence is an adult in good health. CDR3 sequence: CASSLSLGQSTEAFF. The CDR3 DNA sequence: TGTGCCAGCAGCTTATCGTTGGGGCAAAGCACTGAAGCTTTCTTT.